This is a list of T cell receptor beta chains from one sample in a study of a mutant IDH1 vaccine in newly diagnosed glioma. Their target antigens are unknown. Method: immunoSEQ multiplex PCR; TCRdb's copy keeps in-frame clones and lacks some. The table includes about 36,000 clones, about four fifths detected once. The sequences come from PBMCs, collected from a glioma patient whose treatment included an IDH1 peptide vaccine. These receptors came from a man aged 45-65 years with glioma. Each CDR3 is given with its conserved first and last residue. A D gene is named only where the DNA matches it firmly. Size is stated for part of the rows, as once, few or many counts, or as a class when the clone is expanded.

NA TRBJ2-6 NA TRBV6-1 CASSVSSGANVLTF TGTGCCAGCAGTGTGAGCTCTGGGGCCAACGTCCTGACTTTC
NA TRBJ2-7 once TRBV5-4 CASSQKNAKQYF TGTGCCAGCAGCCAGAAGAACGCTAAGCAGTACTTC
NA TRBJ2-7 NA TRBV11-3 CASSQQGRAYEQYF TGTGCCAGCAGTCAACAGGGTAGGGCGTACGAGCAGTACTTC
NA TRBJ1-6 NA TRBV14 CASSQYGASSSPLHF TGTGCCAGCAGCCAATATGGGGCTAGTTCTTCACCCCTCCACTTT
TRBD2 TRBJ2-7 NA TRBV6-6 CASSPTGGRVSYEQYF TGTGCCAGCAGCCCCACCGGGGGGAGGGTCTCCTACGAGCAGTACTTC
NA TRBJ2-7 once TRBV29-1 CSVILGQTEQYF TGCAGCGTTATCTTAGGACAGACCGAGCAGTACTTC
TRBD1 TRBJ2-1 NA TRBV14 CASSQGGQGGEQFF TGTGCCAGCAGCCAAGGGGGACAGGGAGGTGAGCAGTTCTTC
TRBD1 TRBJ1-1 NA TRBV11-2 CASSSRGQGPNTEAFF TGTGCCAGCAGCTCCCGCGGACAGGGACCGAACACTGAAGCTTTCTTT
NA TRBJ2-7 NA TRBV7-6 CASSPRQESSYEQYF TGTGCCAGCAGCCCTAGACAGGAGAGCTCCTACGAGCAGTACTTC
NA TRBJ1-1 NA TRBV18 CASSPGRNTEAFF TGTGCCAGCTCACCGGGACGGAACACTGAAGCTTTCTTT
TRBD2 TRBJ2-7 NA TRBV7-8 CASSLGLADSYEQYF TGTGCCAGCAGCTTAGGTCTAGCGGATTCCTACGAGCAGTACTTC
TRBD1 TRBJ1-2 NA TRBV7-2 CASSLEAGGGGYTF TGTGCCAGCAGCTTAGAGGCAGGGGGAGGCGGCTACACCTTC
TRBD1 TRBJ2-2 NA TRBV6-5 CASSRDSRPGELFF TGTGCCAGCAGTAGGGACAGCCGCCCCGGGGAGCTGTTTTTT
TRBD2 TRBJ2-1 NA TRBV4-3 CASSLGTTSYNEQFF TGCGCCAGCAGCCTTGGGACTACTTCCTACAATGAGCAGTTCTTC
TRBD2 TRBJ2-7 NA TRBV2 CASSGTSGYEQYF TGTGCCAGCAGTGGGACTAGCGGCTACGAGCAGTACTTC
NA TRBJ1-5 NA TRBV30 CAWSDESFNQPQHF TGTGCCTGGAGTGATGAATCGTTCAATCAGCCCCAGCATTTT
NA TRBJ2-5 NA TRBV20-1 CSARGGETQYF TGCAGTGCCAGGGGGGGGGAGACCCAGTACTTC
NA TRBJ2-3 NA TRBV2 CASSEAPNTDTQYF TGTGCCAGCAGTGAAGCGCCCAACACAGATACGCAGTATTTT
TRBD1 TRBJ1-1 NA TRBV5-4 CASSLPRQGRKAFF TGTGCCAGCAGCTTACCTCGACAGGGACGGAAAGCTTTCTTT
TRBD1 TRBJ1-1 NA TRBV7-6 CASVLRGGGETEAFF TGTGCCAGCGTGCTAAGGGGAGGGGGCGAAACTGAAGCTTTCTTT
NA TRBJ2-1 NA TRBV7-3 CASSLSPGQYNEQFF TGTGCCAGCAGCTTAAGTCCGGGCCAATACAATGAGCAGTTCTTC
NA TRBJ2-3 NA TRBV19 CASSRGRSTDTQYF TGTGCCAGTAGTAGGGGACGGAGCACAGATACGCAGTATTTT
TRBD1 TRBJ2-7 NA TRBV5-1 CASSERQGAYEQYF TGCGCCAGCAGCGAAAGACAGGGGGCCTACGAGCAGTACTTC
NA TRBJ1-2 NA TRBV30 CASSRDIGYGYTF TGTGCCTCTTCCCGGGATATTGGCTATGGCTACACCTTC
NA TRBJ1-2 NA TRBV5-6 CASSLSSLTSLPYGYTF TGTGCCAGCAGCTTAAGTAGTCTCACTTCCCTGCCTTATGGCTACACCTTC
TRBD2 TRBJ2-1 NA TRBV7-2 CASSWTPGGNNEQFF TGTGCCAGCAGCTGGACCCCGGGGGGGAACAATGAGCAGTTCTTC
NA TRBJ2-7 few TRBV18 CASSPPEEYEQYF TGTGCCAGCTCACCACCGGAAGAATACGAGCAGTACTTC
NA TRBJ2-2 NA TRBV4-2 CASSQNPVNTGELFF TGTGCCAGCAGCCAAAACCCAGTAAACACCGGGGAGCTGTTTTTT
TRBD2 TRBJ2-5 NA TRBV5-4 CASSLREGETQYF TGTGCCAGCAGCTTGAGGGAGGGGGAGACCCAGTACTTC
NA TRBJ2-5 NA TRBV6-4 CASSPLAGAETQYF TGTGCCAGCAGTCCCTTAGCAGGGGCGGAGACCCAGTACTTC
TRBD1 TRBJ2-7 NA TRBV5-1 CASSWTGSYEQYF TGCGCCAGCAGCTGGACAGGGAGTTACGAGCAGTACTTC
NA TRBJ1-2 NA TRBV7-2 CASSPSPQQRGYTF TGTGCCAGCAGCCCATCCCCCCAGCAGCGGGGCTACACCTTC
NA TRBJ2-5 NA TRBV7-6 CASSLLQQETQYF TGTGCCAGCAGCTTACTACAGCAAGAGACCCAGTACTTC